Detailed here is one TCR beta chain. Its antigen remains unidentified. Findings of the study overall: Tumor Treg TCRs overlapped most with tumor naive CD4+ cells.

Naive CD4+ T cells were purified with Tregs depleted by CD25. Full-length variable regions came from constant-region reverse primers plus semi-nested Nested Universal Primer A PCR. TCRdb processed the 5' RACE reads anew with MiXCR; each CDR3 protein has one entry. The data contain roughly 56,000 distinct CDR3 sequences, nearly 30% of them singletons. Per the germline V gene, CDR1 is KGHDR and CDR2 is SFDVKD. The CDR3 runs 15 residues. V was pared by 4 bases and J by 2 bases, with 12 bases between. The sequence came from a female donor with breast cancer. The chain carries TRBV24-1 and TRBJ2-3, with D unresolved. The sample comprised tumor-infiltrating naive CD4+ T cells sorted from the breast tumor. The sample's subset: naive CD4+ T cells, CD4+CD45RA+CD25-. The CDR3 loop reads CATSETRKTTDTQYF. CDR3 nucleotides: TGTGCCACCAGTGAGACGAGGAAAACCACAGATACGCAGTATTTT.